This T cell receptor beta chain comes out of a study of blood T cell repertoires in COVID-19. Study-wide background: COVID-19 samples, acute and convalescent, were from the United States, Italy and Spain. Sources were T cells, B-cell-depleted T cells, or PBMCs; the material itself was cDNA or gDNA.

V lost 0 bases to trimming and J lost 6 bases; unmatched junction nucleotides: 4. Looked up from germline, CDR1 is LGHDT and CDR2 is YNNKEL (reference sequence). CDR3 size: 14 residues. Per the original data handling: It was from reference gene primer amplification that nucleated cell counts were estimated. Clones were read by immunoSEQ multiplex PCR, and TCRdb kept only the in-frame ones, dropping some. V, J and clone size derive from that table, while D and trimming were established from the DNA sequence. The sample yields about 150,000 clones, approximately 82% seen once. Sequenced input: peripheral blood. This receptor was taken from a woman aged 80 or over with active or convalescent COVID-19. The chain is built from TRBV3-1 (or the pseudogene TRBV3-2) and TRBJ1-2, with 7 bases fitting TRBD1. Here the CDR3 reads CASSQDQGEDGYTF. For the CDR3, the DNA is TGTGCCAGCAGCCAAGACCAGGGGGAGGATGGCTACACCTTC.